Below are 30 T cell receptor beta chains sequenced from a single sample in a study of shared clonotypes between healthy human individuals. Terminally differentiated effector memory CD45RA+ cells were excluded by CCR7 positive selection of CD45RO-negative cells. The repertoire was sequenced with immunoSEQ multiplex PCR; TCRdb's copy has only in-frame clones and lacks some. The profile shows millions of clones, roughly 94% of them singletons. Sequencing used naive CD8+ T cells sorted from blood. The receptors shown here come from a man younger than 30 in good health.

J is TRBJ2-1 and V is TRBV19; D is undetermined. From germline, CDR1 is LNHDA and CDR2 SQIVND (reference sequence). The CDR3 covers 15 residues. The V gene lost 2 bases and the J gene lost 6 bases, with 14 bases spanning the gap. In DNA, the CDR3 is TGTGCCAGTAGTATACTTCATGGGCCCAGCAATGAGCAGTTCTTC. It encodes CASSILHGPSNEQFF.

This sequence joins TRBV7-9 and TRBJ2-7; the D is unclear. Trimming stripped 3 bases from V and 5 bases from J, with 11 bases between. Germline loops: CDR1 SEHNR, CDR2 FQNEAQ (reference sequence). This CDR3 is built from 13 residues. In DNA form, the CDR3 reads TGTGCCAGCAGCTTTGGAGAAGGTAACGAGCAGTACTTC. Translation gives CASSFGEGNEQYF.

The rearrangement uses TRBV6-1 and TRBJ2-5, with D hard to call. CDR1 and CDR2 (germline): MNHNS, SASEGT. The CDR3 has 16 amino acids. Trimming took off 1 base at V and 5 bases at J, with 17 bases between the two ends. CDR3 DNA: TGTGCCAGCAGTGAAGGGACCGCTCCCCTGGGGGAGACCCAGTACTTC. As protein: CASSEGTAPLGETQYF.

V gene TRBV6-1 combines with J gene TRBJ2-1; D not resolved. CDR1 MNHNS and CDR2 SASEGT come from the germline V gene. The CDR3 has 14 amino acids. V lost 4 bases and J 0 bases, leaving 7 bases between the germline ends. CDR3 coding DNA: TGTGCCAGCAGTGGTACAGCCTCCTACAATGAGCAGTTCTTC. Residues: CASSGTASYNEQFF.

CDR3 region: CASSLEPSGMDEQFF. The CDR3 DNA sequence: TGTGCCAGCAGCTTAGAACCTAGCGGGATGGATGAGCAGTTCTTC. The rearrangement joins TRBV11-2 to TRBJ2-1, with TRBD2 identical over 9 bases. J was trimmed by 8 bases and V by 0 bases; bases with no gene match: 5. The CDR3 runs 15 residues. CDR1 and CDR2 from the germline V gene are SGHAT and FQNNGV.

In regard to this clone: This specimen includes other DNA sequences encoding the same CDR3. The chain is built from TRBV5-1 and TRBJ2-7; the D is unclear. The CDR3 has 13 residues. V was shortened by 0 bases and J by 3 bases, with 7 bases between the two germline ends. CDR1 and CDR2 from the germline V gene are SGHRS and YFSETQ. CDR3: CASSLAPDYEQYF. In DNA form, the CDR3 reads TGCGCCAGCAGCTTGGCTCCTGACTACGAGCAGTACTTC. The full variable domain, in which reference TRBV5-1 and TRBJ2-7 provide the parts outside the CDR3, is KAGVTQTPRYLIKTRGQQVTLSCSPISGHRSVSWYQQTPGQGLQFLFEYFSETQRNKGNFPGRFSGRQFSNSRSEMNVSTLELGDSALYLCASSLAPDYEQYFGPGTRLTVT.

This clone was counted a single time. The rearrangement uses TRBV4-3 and TRBJ2-7; maybe TRBD2 (6 bases). V shed 1 base and J shed 3 bases, with 13 bases lying between them. The germline V gene encodes CDR1 LGHNA and CDR2 YSLEER. This CDR3 region has 15 residues. CDR3 DNA: TGCGCCAGCAGCCAAGGTAGCGGAGCAATCTACGAGCAGTACTTC. Its translation is CASSQGSGAIYEQYF.

The genes are TRBV30 and TRBJ2-1; TRBD1 agrees at 8 bases. This CDR3 region has 15 residues. The V gene end was trimmed by 2 bases and the J gene end by 8 bases; junction bases not matched to a gene: 11. Germline loops: CDR1 GTSNPN, CDR2 SVGIG (reference sequence). In DNA, the CDR3 is TGTGCCTGGAGTTTAACAGGGGGTATAGCGGATGAGCAGTTCTTC. This encodes CAWSLTGGIADEQFF.

The genes are TRBV10-3 and TRBJ1-3, with D uncertain. V was shortened by 10 bases and J by 0 bases, with 16 bases between the two germline ends. Germline assignment: CDR1 ENHRY and CDR2 SYGVKD. The CDR3 contains 15 residues. The CDR3 protein is CATQLEAYSGNTIYF. DNA for the CDR3: TGTGCCACGCAGCTTGAAGCATACTCTGGAAACACCATATATTTT.

This clone has only one observation. The chain combines TRBV6-5 with TRBJ2-7, with D unclear. Germline CDR1 and CDR2: MNHEY and SVGAGI. The CDR3 extends over 14 amino acids. V lost 0 bases and J 2 bases, leaving 8 bases between the germline ends. CDR3 sequence reads: CASSYSKLAYEQYF. The CDR3 bases are TGTGCCAGCAGTTACTCGAAACTTGCCTACGAGCAGTACTTC.

This chain links TRBV9 with TRBJ1-6; 7 bases line up with TRBD1. Germline V lookup: CDR1 SGDLS, CDR2 YYNGEE. V lost 7 bases and J lost 2; bases outside the gene matches: 6. This CDR3 has 15 amino acids. The chain's CDR3 is CASSQTGTYNSPLHF. The CDR3 DNA reads as TGTGCCAGCTCACAGACAGGGACCTATAATTCACCCCTCCACTTT. Variable domain in full (rest from reference TRBV9 and TRBJ1-6): DSGVTQTPKHLITATGQRVTLRCSPRSGDLSVYWYQQSLDQGLQFLIQYYNGEERAKGNILERFSAQQFPDLHSELNLSSLELGDSALYFCASSQTGTYNSPLHFGNGTRLTVT.

The chain employs TRBV18 and TRBJ2-1, with TRBD1 matching over 7 bases. Losses at the gene ends were 3 bases for V and 6 bases for J; bases not matched to a gene: 11. Per the germline V gene, CDR1 is KGHSH and CDR2 is LQKENI. The CDR3 length is 16 residues. CDR3 DNA sequence: TGTGCCAGCTCACCGTACCGGGACAGCATGCCCAATGAGCAGTTCTTC. It encodes CASSPYRDSMPNEQFF. Full variable domain (rest looked up from reference TRBV18 and TRBJ2-1): NAGVMQNPRHLVRRRGQEARLRCSPMKGHSHVYWYRQLPEEGLKFMVYLQKENIIDESGMPKERFSAEFPKEGPSILRIQQVVRGDSAAYFCASSPYRDSMPNEQFFGPGTRLTVL.

The chain has TRBV6-1 and TRBJ2-6; D call uncertain. CDR3 length: 12 residues. Germline-derived CDR1 and CDR2 are MNHNS and SASEGT. Trimming removed 10 bases at V and 2 bases at J, with 6 bases between. This chain's CDR3 is CAIDAGANVLTF. The CDR3 DNA reads TGTGCCATCGATGCTGGGGCCAACGTCCTGACTTTC.

The chain recombines TRBV7-9 with TRBJ2-7; 8 bases are shared with TRBD2. The J segment lost 5 bases and the V segment lost 5 bases, leaving 14 bases of the junction unmatched. Germline CDR1 and CDR2: SEHNR and FQNEAQ (reference sequence). The CDR3 loop spans 16 amino acids. Here the CDR3 DNA reads TGTGCCAGCAGCACTAGGGTCTCGGGACTAGGTAACGAGCAGTACTTC. Its translation is CASSTRVSGLGNEQYF.

The V gene is TRBV7-9, the J gene TRBJ2-4; tentative D call: TRBD1 (6 bases). Germline V gene data show CDR1 as SEHNR and CDR2 as FQNEAQ (reference sequence). This CDR3 region has 15 residues. Trimming shortened V by 2 bases and J by 6 bases, and 14 bases separated the two germline ends. CDR3 DNA: TGTGCCAGCAGCTTAACGACCCAAGGGGGAAACATTCAGTACTTC. Its translation: CASSLTTQGGNIQYF. Based on the CDR3 plus reference TRBV7-9 and TRBJ2-4, the full variable domain is DTGVSQNPRHKITKRGQNVTFRCDPISEHNRLYWYRQTLGQGPEFLTYFQNEAQLEKSRLLSDRFSAERPKGSFSTLEIQRTEQGDSAMYLCASSLTTQGGNIQYFGAGTRLSVL.

As for this clone: The sample has other DNA sequences that encode this CDR3 too. This chain links TRBV9 with TRBJ1-5; D gene unclear. The length of the CDR3 is 14 residues. Trimming cost V 0 bases and J 1 base, with 5 bases left between them. Germline lookup yields CDR1 SGDLS and CDR2 YYNGEE. CDR3 in DNA: TGTGCCAGCAGCGTAGACGGAAGCAATCAGCCCCAGCATTTT. Its translation: CASSVDGSNQPQHF.

The chain combines TRBV6-5 with TRBJ1-5; maybe TRBD1 (6 bases). Germline CDR1 MNHEY, CDR2 SVGAGI. V lost 6 bases and J 5 bases, leaving 11 bases between the germline ends. This CDR3 spans 13 amino acids. The chain's CDR3 is CASSMDSYQPQHF. The CDR3, as DNA: TGTGCCAGCAGCATGGACAGCTATCAGCCCCAGCATTTT.

V is TRBV9 and J is TRBJ2-7, with 8 bases aligning to TRBD2. This CDR3 contains 15 residues. V trimming: 8 bases; J trimming: 5 bases; junction bases outside the gene matches: 15. Germline-derived CDR1 and CDR2 are SGDLS and YYNGEE. The CDR3 DNA reads as TGTGCCAGTAATCCTGGGGCCAGCGGGAGCAACGAGCAGTACTTC. This sequence encodes CASNPGASGSNEQYF.

The chain has TRBV6-5 and TRBJ2-2; D is perhaps TRBD2 (6 bases). Germline V gene lookup returns CDR1 MNHEY and CDR2 SVGAGI. The length of the CDR3 is 14 residues. V was cut by 7 bases and J by 7 bases, with 16 bases left in between. The CDR3 protein is CASIPREFGGELFF. The CDR3 DNA sequence: TGTGCCAGCATCCCACGGGAGTTTGGCGGGGAGCTGTTTTTT.

V is TRBV7-9 and J is TRBJ2-5, with TRBD2 as a possible D gene (5 bases). V lost 1 base and J lost 4, with 13 bases in between. CDR1 and CDR2 from the germline V gene are SEHNR and FQNEAQ (reference sequence). This CDR3 has 15 amino acids. CDR3 amino acids: CASSLVSGFGETQYF. CDR3 sequence (DNA): TGTGCCAGCAGCTTAGTGTCGGGGTTTGGAGAGACCCAGTACTTC.

In this sample, this clone turned up a few times. This rearrangement joins TRBV2 to TRBJ2-7; D is perhaps TRBD2 (5 bases). V gave up 6 bases and J gave up 3 bases, with 15 bases separating them. The CDR3 is made up of 14 amino acids. Germline loops: CDR1 SNHLY, CDR2 FYNNEI. The CDR3 protein is CASSPGPGGYEQYF. The CDR3 DNA reads as TGTGCCAGCAGCCCCGGGCCTGGAGGCTACGAGCAGTACTTC.

This chain joins TRBV6-5 and TRBJ2-3; a possible D gene is TRBD2 (6 bases). CDR3 size: 15 residues. The V end lost 6 bases, the J end lost 2 bases, and 15 bases lay between the germline ends. Germline values: CDR1 MNHEY, CDR2 SVGAGI. The chain's CDR3 is CASRPFRDSTDTQYF. CDR3 nucleotides: TGTGCCAGCAGGCCTTTCAGGGACTCCACAGATACGCAGTATTTT.

This clone occurred a few times. J is TRBJ2-7 and V is TRBV29-1; 8 positions match TRBD1. V gave up 1 base and J gave up 0 bases; unmatched junction bases: 5. The germline gives CDR1 SQVTM, CDR2 ANQGSEA. The CDR3 consists of 15 residues. This CDR3 reads CSVEGVGTGSYEQYF. The CDR3 bases are TGCAGCGTTGAAGGAGTAGGGACAGGCTCCTACGAGCAGTACTTC.

The chain has TRBV7-6 and TRBJ1-3, with 8 positions matching TRBD1. The V segment lost 4 bases and the J segment 0 bases; nucleotides outside the gene matches: 11. Germline V CDR1 and CDR2: SGHVS, FNYEAQ. The CDR3 is 18 residues long. CDR3 sequence: CASSSDDWTGSSGNTIYF. The DNA of the CDR3 is TGTGCCAGCAGCTCAGATGATTGGACAGGGTCCTCTGGAAACACCATATATTTT.

The chain combines TRBV27 with TRBJ2-1; D gene unclear. The CDR3 spans 14 residues. V was shortened by 5 bases and J by 3 bases, with 11 bases between the two germline ends. Germline lookup yields CDR1 MNHEY and CDR2 SMNVEV (reference sequence). The CDR3 loop is CASSVLGDYNEQFF. CDR3 DNA: TGTGCCAGCAGTGTCCTGGGCGACTACAATGAGCAGTTCTTC.

This rearrangement joins TRBV27 to TRBJ2-1; the match to TRBD2 covers 9 bases. The trim removed 6 bases at V and 8 bases at J, leaving 8 bases unmatched. CDR3 size: 14 residues. Germline CDR1 is MNHEY and CDR2 is SMNVEV (reference sequence). CDR3 in amino acids: CASSTAGGGDEQFF. CDR3 sequence (DNA): TGTGCCAGCAGCACAGCGGGAGGAGGGGATGAGCAGTTCTTC.

The chain is built from TRBV5-4 and TRBJ2-7; 7 bases are a match to TRBD2. In germline, CDR1 is SGHNT, CDR2 YYREEE (reference sequence). J lost 1 base, V lost 2 bases, and 12 bases had no gene match. CDR3 length: 17 residues. The chain's CDR3 is CASSFDVSASGSYEQYF. CDR3 in DNA: TGTGCCAGCAGCTTTGATGTTTCGGCTAGCGGATCCTACGAGCAGTACTTC.

The rearrangement uses TRBV5-1 and TRBJ2-5, with D possibly matching TRBD1 (6 bases). The germline gives CDR1 SGHRS, CDR2 YFSETQ. V dropped 6 bases and J dropped 4 bases, with 28 bases sitting between them. The CDR3 sequence is 18 residues long. The CDR3 loop reads CASTTFPSDSLILETQYF. DNA of the CDR3: TGCGCCAGCACAACCTTCCCCTCGGACAGTTTGATCCTAGAGACCCAGTACTTC. Variable domain in full (rest from reference TRBV5-1 and TRBJ2-5): KAGVTQTPRYLIKTRGQQVTLSCSPISGHRSVSWYQQTPGQGLQFLFEYFSETQRNKGNFPGRFSGRQFSNSRSEMNVSTLELGDSALYLCASTTFPSDSLILETQYFGPGTRLLVL.

CDR3 residues: CASSPGGGVQDEQFF. The CDR3 nucleotides read TGTGCCAGCTCACCGGGGGGCGGGGTTCAGGATGAGCAGTTCTTC. V gene TRBV18 combines with J gene TRBJ2-1; D possibly matches TRBD1 or TRBD2 (6 bases each). This CDR3 comprises 15 residues. The germline CDR1 and CDR2 sequences are KGHSH and LQKENI. V lost 3 bases and J lost 8, with 17 bases in between.

This clone has only one observation. The chain is built from TRBV29-1 and TRBJ2-2, with D perhaps given as TRBD1 or TRBD2 (5 bases each). V was trimmed by 7 bases and J by 11 bases, leaving 26 bases between them. Germline V gene data show CDR1 as SQVTM and CDR2 as ANQGSEA. CDR3 length: 15 residues. The DNA of the CDR3 is TGCAGCGCCACGGATCCAGAAAACACCGGGGCAGAGCTGTTTTTT. Amino acid sequence: CSATDPENTGAELFF.